A single sample is the source of the 5 T cell receptor beta chains below, sequenced in a study of blood T cell repertoires in COVID-19. The data were produced by immunoSEQ multiplex PCR, yet TCRdb's version contains in-frame clones alone and is incomplete. The sample lists approximately 200,000 clones, more than 65% occurring once. Source material: peripheral blood. The receptors shown here come from an older woman with acute or convalescent COVID-19.

This clone was detected a few times. V gene TRBV5-6 combines with J gene TRBJ1-2; D might be TRBD1 (5 bases). The ends were cut back, 5 bases at V and 4 bases at J, with 12 bases in the middle. Germline CDR1 is SGHDT and CDR2 is YYEEEE. The CDR3 consists of 13 residues. The CDR3 is CASRGPKGYGYTF. CDR3 sequence (DNA): TGTGCCAGCAGGGGGCCTAAAGGCTATGGCTACACCTTC.

This chain joins TRBV5-4 and TRBJ2-5; no firm D call. Looked up from germline, CDR1 is SGHNT and CDR2 is YYREEE (reference sequence). With 0 bases removed from V and 1 base from J, the gap between germline ends came to 13 bases. This CDR3 spans 16 amino acids. CDR3 nucleotide sequence: TGTGCCAGCAGCTTGGTTCCAGCGCGTCTCCAAGAGACCCAGTACTTC. This sequence encodes CASSLVPARLQETQYF. Full variable domain (outside the CDR3, taken from reference TRBV5-4 and TRBJ2-5): ETGVTQSPTHLIKTRGQQVTLRCSSQSGHNTVSWYQQALGQGPQFIFQYYREEENGRGNFPPRFSGLQFPNYSSELNVNALELDDSALYLCASSLVPARLQETQYFGPGTRLLVL.

The rearrangement uses TRBV4-2 and TRBJ2-7, with a possible D match to TRBD1 (6 bases). The CDR3 consists of 15 residues. V lost 4 bases and J lost 2, with 15 bases in between. Per germline, CDR1 LGHNA and CDR2 YNFKEQ. As DNA, the CDR3 is TGTGCCAGCAGCCCTCGTGGGGGCGACACCTACGAGCAGTACTTC. It encodes CASSPRGGDTYEQYF.

This sequence joins TRBV6-5 and TRBJ2-7; unclear D gene. The CDR3 spans 14 residues. V lost 5 bases and J lost 6, with 17 bases in between. Germline V lookup: CDR1 MNHEY, CDR2 SVGAGI. The CDR3 spells CASSRRSDIGEQYF. CDR3 nucleotides: TGTGCCAGCAGTCGGCGGTCGGATATCGGCGAGCAGTACTTC.

The V call is TRBV11-2, the J call TRBJ2-1; possibly TRBD1 for D (5 bases). The CDR3 contains 14 residues. Germline CDR1 SGHAT, CDR2 FQNNGV. V was pared by 3 bases and J by 3 bases, with 9 bases between. The CDR3 region is CASSFSRVYNEQFF. In DNA, the CDR3 is TGTGCCAGCAGCTTTAGCAGGGTCTACAATGAGCAGTTCTTC.